What follows is one T cell receptor (beta chain) and its context. Documented time point: patch test 1, 2 weeks after DPC sensitization. The treatment: therapeutic diphenylcyclopropenone sensitization with weekly scalp DPC. TCRdb passed the RACE reads through MiXCR, listing each CDR3 protein once. The sample yields 84,000 or so distinct CDR3 sequences, roughly a tenth seen once. The data were obtained in a study of human T cells and chemical hapten exposure. Study in general: Per-sample variation in TCR yield stemmed mainly from small pooled library volume differences.

With V trimmed by 7 bases and J by 4 bases, 16 bases remained unmatched. CDR3 length: 18 amino acids. Germline V gives CDR1 PRHDT, CDR2 FYEKMQ (reference sequence). The sequence was obtained from a man in his forties with alopecia areata. Some clones in this sample may be carry-over from other donors' samples. The chain has TRBV13 and TRBJ2-3; 11 positions agree with TRBD1. This specimen was whole blood, taken in connection with sensitization to the hapten diphenylcyclopropenone (DPC). The CDR3 protein is CASTGTGGFPGAADTQYF. CDR3 bases: TGTGCCAGCACGGGGACAGGGGGTTTTCCGGGTGCGGCAGATACGCAGTATTTT.